A single sample gave rise to the 31 T cell receptor beta chains below, sequenced in a study of T cell responses to AZD1222 COVID-19 vaccine. Assay used: immunoSEQ multiplex PCR; TCRdb lists only in-frame clones, some missing. The data hold about 140,000 clones, with more than 75% observed a single time. The sample here was peripheral blood, taken 28 days after the second AZD1222 dose. The receptors originated from an adult who received the AZD1222 COVID-19 vaccine.

The rearrangement joins TRBV9 to TRBJ2-3, with 8 positions matching TRBD1. The CDR3 totals 15 residues. Germline assignment: CDR1 SGDLS and CDR2 YYNGEE. J was trimmed by 6 bases and V by 0 bases; bases with no gene match: 6. The CDR3 DNA sequence: TGTGCCAGCAGCGTAGAGAACAGGGGGTGGGATACGCAGTATTTT. Its protein is CASSVENRGWDTQYF.

The chain has TRBV10-1 and TRBJ1-6, with D unclear. This CDR3 has 12 amino acids. V was trimmed by 3 bases and J by 10 bases, leaving 7 bases between them. Germline-derived CDR1 and CDR2 are WNHNN and SYGVQD (reference sequence). The CDR3 region is CASSEGNSPLHF. CDR3 bases: TGCGCCAGCAGTGAAGGTAACTCACCCCTCCACTTT.

The J gene is TRBJ1-1, the V gene TRBV4-1; weak D call: TRBD1 (5 bases). The germline V gene has CDR1 MGHRA and CDR2 YSYEKL. Trimming left V 1 base short and J 6 bases short, with 12 bases between. This CDR3 region has 14 residues. The CDR3 sequence is CASSQGPGRSEAFF. CDR3 coding DNA: TGCGCCAGCAGCCAAGGCCCGGGACGGTCTGAAGCTTTCTTT.

The V gene is TRBV23-1, the J gene TRBJ2-1; no reliable D call. TRBV23-1 is flagged as an ORF with uncertain function. The CDR3 runs 12 residues. Trimming took 7 bases from V and 10 from J, leaving 14 bases between them. The CDR3 region has the DNA TGCGCCAGCATTACGGGTCAGGAAGAGCAGTTCTTC. Encoded protein: CASITGQEEQFF.

The rearrangement joins TRBV7-9 to TRBJ1-3, with 10 bases fitting TRBD1. Germline V lookup: CDR1 SEHNR, CDR2 FQNEAQ (reference sequence). The CDR3 consists of 14 residues. With V trimmed by 4 bases and J by 7 bases, 4 bases remained unmatched. As DNA, the CDR3 is TGTGCCAGCAGCTCTCGGACAGGGGGGAACACCATATATTTT. Protein: CASSSRTGGNTIYF.

The V call is TRBV5-6, the J call TRBJ2-5; D unresolved. Germline CDR1 and CDR2: SGHDT and YYEEEE. The CDR3 consists of 19 residues. Trimming left V 1 base short and J 2 bases short, with 24 bases between. CDR3 in amino acids: CASSLWPAGLRAFQETQYF. CDR3 bases: TGTGCCAGCAGCTTGTGGCCAGCAGGCCTACGAGCATTTCAAGAGACCCAGTACTTC.

This chain uses TRBV2 with TRBJ2-1; D might be TRBD1 (6 bases). The V and J ends lost 3 bases and 8 bases respectively, with 8 bases between them. Germline assignment: CDR1 SNHLY and CDR2 FYNNEI. The CDR3 runs to 12 residues. CDR3 loop: CASSERGYEQFF. The CDR3 DNA is TGTGCCAGCAGTGAGAGGGGGTATGAGCAGTTCTTC.

The V gene is TRBV6-5, the J gene TRBJ1-1, with TRBD1 as a possible D gene (5 bases). The CDR3 spans 13 residues. Germline loops: CDR1 MNHEY, CDR2 SVGAGI. Deletions cut 7 bases from V and 3 bases from J, with 12 bases between. CDR3 amino acids: CASKTDSHTEAFF. CDR3 bases: TGTGCCAGCAAGACAGACAGTCACACTGAAGCTTTCTTT.

The rearrangement links TRBV28 to TRBJ1-2; possibly TRBD1 for D (5 bases). This CDR3 comprises 16 residues. Germline lookup yields CDR1 MDHEN and CDR2 SYDVKM. V dropped 4 bases and J dropped 6 bases, with 21 bases sitting between them. The chain's CDR3 is CASSSANTGTANGYTF. The CDR3 region has the DNA TGTGCCAGCAGTTCCGCCAACACCGGGACGGCCAATGGCTACACCTTC.

V is TRBV6-4 and J is TRBJ2-3, with 7 positions matching TRBD1. The CDR3 has 13 amino acids. The germline V gene has CDR1 MRHNA and CDR2 SNTAGT. Trimming took 6 bases from V and 3 from J; bases not matched to a gene: 3. This CDR3 is CASSRQGTDTQYF. CDR3 sequence (DNA): TGTGCCAGCAGCAGACAGGGTACAGATACGCAGTATTTT.

This chain joins TRBV10-3 and TRBJ2-7; D might be TRBD2 (5 bases). Trimming cost V 7 bases and J 0 bases, with 13 bases left between them. Looked up from germline, CDR1 is ENHRY and CDR2 is SYGVKD. The CDR3 consists of 14 residues. The CDR3 nucleotides are TGTGCCATCAAGTTGGACTTGAGCTCCTACGAGCAGTACTTC. This codes for CAIKLDLSSYEQYF.

The chain combines TRBV5-1 with TRBJ1-4, with D tentatively TRBD1 (6 bases). The V gene's germline CDR1 is SGHRS and CDR2 YFSETQ. V was cut by 0 bases and J by 8 bases, with 14 bases left in between. The CDR3 has 15 residues. CDR3 nucleotides: TGCGCCAGCAGCTTGGGTGCCAGGGGAAGAGAAAAACTGTTTTTT. Protein product: CASSLGARGREKLFF.

The chain is built from TRBV7-3 and TRBJ2-1; 13 bases are a match to TRBD2. V gave up 3 bases and J gave up 5 bases; unmatched junction bases: 1. The CDR3 consists of 15 residues. Germline V lookup: CDR1 SGHTA, CDR2 FQGTGA. The CDR3 protein is CASSFTSGRDNEQFF. CDR3 DNA: TGTGCCAGCAGCTTTACTAGCGGGAGGGACAATGAGCAGTTCTTC. Drawing the rest from reference TRBV7-3 and TRBJ2-1, the complete variable domain is GAGVSQTPSNKVTEKGKYVELRCDPISGHTALYWYRQSLGQGPEFLIYFQGTGAADDSGLPNDRFFAVRPEGSVSTLKIQRTERGDSAVYLCASSFTSGRDNEQFFGPGTRLTVL.

The chain has TRBV28 and TRBJ1-4; TRBD1 agrees at 9 bases. Germline V gene sequence: CDR1 MDHEN, CDR2 SYDVKM. J gave up 10 bases and V 8 bases, and 8 bases lay outside the gene matches. CDR3 length: 13 amino acids. CDR3 sequence (DNA): TGTGCCAGCGGGGGACAGGGATCGGCAAAACTGTTTTTT. Translation gives CASGGQGSAKLFF.

The chain has TRBV11-2 and TRBJ2-7; no definite D call. V shed 5 bases and J shed 3 bases, with 8 bases lying between them. Germline CDR1 is SGHAT and CDR2 is FQNNGV. The CDR3 has 12 residues. CDR3 loop: CASSPGLYEQYF. Written as DNA, the CDR3 is TGTGCCAGCAGCCCCGGTCTCTACGAGCAGTACTTC. Full variable domain (outside the CDR3, taken from reference TRBV11-2 and TRBJ2-7): EAGVAQSPRYKIIEKRQSVAFWCNPISGHATLYWYQQILGQGPKLLIQFQNNGVVDDSQLPKDRFSAERLKGVDSTLKIQPAKLEDSAVYLCASSPGLYEQYFGPGTRLTVT.

This sequence joins TRBV9 and TRBJ1-2; D not certain. Germline V lookup: CDR1 SGDLS, CDR2 YYNGEE. V lost 4 bases, J lost 3 bases, and 10 bases lay in between. The CDR3 runs to 13 residues. The CDR3 DNA reads TGTGCCAGCAGCTCCGGATCGGACTATGGCTACACCTTC. Translating gives CASSSGSDYGYTF.

The V gene is TRBV3-1 (or the pseudogene TRBV3-2), the J gene TRBJ2-3; 9 bases are shared with TRBD1. The CDR3 spans 15 residues. Germline loops: CDR1 LGHDT, CDR2 YNNKEL (reference sequence). V dropped 4 bases and J dropped 6; count of bases not matched to a gene: 8. The CDR3 DNA follows: TGTGCCAGCAGCCGGTGGGGGACAGGGACGGATACGCAGTATTTT. This encodes CASSRWGTGTDTQYF.

The chain has TRBV28 and TRBJ1-6; the D gene is possibly TRBD1 (5 bases). CDR1 MDHEN and CDR2 SYDVKM come from the germline V gene. The germline V and J ends were trimmed by 7 bases and 0 bases, with 10 bases remaining between them. The CDR3 runs to 15 residues. The CDR3: CASKGRSSYNSPLHF. CDR3 DNA sequence: TGTGCCAGCAAGGGACGGAGCTCCTATAATTCACCCCTCCACTTT.

This clone showed up just once. The chain is built from TRBV30 and TRBJ1-2, with D hard to call. CDR1 and CDR2 from the germline V gene are GTSNPN and SVGIG (reference sequence). The CDR3 totals 14 residues. Deletions cut 0 bases from V and 4 bases from J, with 12 bases between. The DNA for the CDR3 is TGTGCCTGGAGTGTAGGCAGCGCTGGCTATGGCTACACCTTC. It encodes CAWSVGSAGYGYTF.

A single count supports this clone. The genes are TRBV4-2 and TRBJ1-5, with D tentatively TRBD1 (5 bases). Trimming pared 1 base from V and 6 bases from J, leaving 13 bases between. Germline CDR1 is LGHNA and CDR2 is YNFKEQ. This CDR3 has 15 amino acids. As DNA, the CDR3 is TGTGCCAGCAGCCAAGGAGAAAGGGGCGTTCAGCCCCAGCATTTT. As protein: CASSQGERGVQPQHF.

V is TRBV7-2 and J is TRBJ1-2, with D perhaps matching TRBD1 (6 bases). The CDR3 has 16 amino acids. V lost 2 bases, J lost 8 bases, and 21 bases lay in between. CDR1 SGHTA and CDR2 FQGNSA come from the germline V gene. Here the CDR3 reads CASSLPPFGGGIGYTF. CDR3 DNA sequence: TGTGCCAGCAGCTTACCTCCGTTTGGAGGGGGAATAGGCTACACCTTC.

The genes are TRBV6-5 and TRBJ1-3; D may be TRBD1 (5 bases). The CDR3 contains 14 residues. The V gene's germline CDR1 is MNHEY and CDR2 SVGAGI. The ends were cut back, 10 bases at V and 2 bases at J, with 15 bases in the middle. The CDR3 reads CAIPREGAGNTIYF. CDR3 coding DNA: TGTGCCATACCCAGGGAAGGGGCTGGAAACACCATATATTTT.

The rearrangement uses TRBV7-2 and TRBJ2-7, with 10 bases aligning to TRBD2. Germline CDR1 and CDR2: SGHTA and FQGNSA. CDR3 length: 15 residues. With V trimmed by 4 bases and J by 3 bases, 6 bases remained unmatched. CDR3 sequence (DNA): TGTGCCAGCAGCTGGTGGACTAGCGGAAACTACGAGCAGTACTTC. Translated: CASSWWTSGNYEQYF.

The rearrangement uses TRBV11-2 and TRBJ2-7; the match to TRBD1 covers 8 bases. CDR1 is SGHAT, CDR2 FQNNGV, per germline. The CDR3 is 14 residues long. V lost 5 bases, J lost 4 bases, and 7 bases stayed unmatched. CDR3 nucleotide sequence: TGTGCCAGCAGCCGGGGACAGGTTGCGTACGAGCAGTACTTC. Translating gives CASSRGQVAYEQYF.

The chain recombines TRBV6-4 with TRBJ1-1; the D gene is possibly TRBD1 (5 bases). V lost 6 bases, J lost 1 base, and 9 bases lay in between. CDR1 MRHNA and CDR2 SNTAGT come from the germline V gene. CDR3 length: 13 amino acids. DNA of the CDR3: TGTGCCAGCAGCCGACAGCAGAACACTGAAGCTTTCTTT. This translates into CASSRQQNTEAFF.

This rearrangement joins TRBV19 to TRBJ1-2; possible D gene TRBD1, 6 bases. Germline lookup yields CDR1 LNHDA and CDR2 SQIVND (reference sequence). Deletions cut 1 base from V and 6 bases from J, with 15 bases between. CDR3 size: 15 residues. The CDR3 DNA sequence: TGTGCCAGTAGTATAGCCGTCGACAGGATGGATGGCTACACCTTC. This gives the protein CASSIAVDRMDGYTF. The entire variable domain, with the rest obtained from reference TRBV19 and TRBJ1-2, is as follows: DGGITQSPKYLFRKEGQNVTLSCEQNLNHDAMYWYRQDPGQGLRLIYYSQIVNDFQKGDIAEGYSVSREKKESFPLTVTSAQKNPTAFYLCASSIAVDRMDGYTFGSGTRLTVV.

This clone was observed once. The rearrangement uses TRBV4-3 and TRBJ2-5; 10 bases fit TRBD1. CDR1 LGHNA and CDR2 YSLEER come from the germline V gene. The CDR3 sequence is 14 residues long. J lost 4 bases, V lost 1 base, and 0 bases had no gene match. CDR3 nucleotide sequence: TGCGCCAGCAGCCAAGGGGACAGGGGAGAGACCCAGTACTTC. Translated, it gives CASSQGDRGETQYF.

The chain employs TRBV9 and TRBJ1-2; 9 positions agree with TRBD1. With V trimmed by 3 bases and J by 7 bases, 7 bases remained unmatched. This CDR3 region has 14 residues. Germline V gene lookup returns CDR1 SGDLS and CDR2 YYNGEE. The CDR3: CASSARQGVGGYTF. CDR3 in DNA: TGTGCCAGCAGCGCACGACAGGGGGTGGGTGGCTACACCTTC.

The chain has TRBV7-2 and TRBJ1-1; possible D gene TRBD1, 5 bases. CDR3 length: 15 amino acids. Per germline, CDR1 SGHTA and CDR2 FQGNSA. V was cut by 5 bases and J by 4 bases, with 17 bases left in between. The CDR3 DNA reads TGTGCCAGCAGCCCCTACAATCAGGGCTTCACTGAAGCTTTCTTT. As protein: CASSPYNQGFTEAFF.

The rearrangement uses TRBV3-1 (or the pseudogene TRBV3-2) and TRBJ2-4; no firm D call. This CDR3 comprises 13 residues. CDR1 LGHDT and CDR2 YNNKEL come from the germline V gene (reference sequence). Trimming took 0 bases from V and 8 from J, leaving 8 bases between them. The CDR3 region has the DNA TGTGCCAGCAGCCAAGAGGGTGCGGACATTCAGTACTTC. This gives the protein CASSQEGADIQYF.

This chain uses TRBV7-9 with TRBJ2-1; 8 bases are shared with TRBD1. The V segment lost 5 bases and the J segment 8 bases; nucleotides outside the gene matches: 17. The CDR3 consists of 17 residues. Germline CDR1 and CDR2: SEHNR and FQNEAQ (reference sequence). The CDR3 spells CASSPSPLDRGSYEQFF. As DNA, the CDR3 is TGTGCCAGCAGCCCGAGTCCCTTAGACAGGGGCTCTTATGAGCAGTTCTTC.